The source of this T cell receptor beta chain is a study of human T cells and chemical hapten exposure. Indicated time point: pre-sensitization, week 0. As for treatment: therapeutic diphenylcyclopropenone sensitization with weekly scalp DPC. This clonotype has a count of ten or more. Its specificity is not known. The library put unique molecular identifiers onto individual cDNA molecules. TCRdb independently ran MiXCR on the RACE reads; one entry per CDR3 protein. The sample lists about 62,000 distinct CDR3 sequences, approximately 6.7% occurring once. Study-level results: Clustering by CDR3 similarity yielded significantly more large clusters from expanded TCRs than controls.

The clonotype was recovered from a woman between 25 and 40 years old with alopecia areata. Some clones in this sample may be carry-over from other donors' samples. The source material was whole blood, sampled in connection with sensitization to the hapten diphenylcyclopropenone (DPC).

CDR3 in amino acids: CASSPPGTGQGYTF. The CDR3 coding sequence is TGTGCCAGCTCACCACCAGGGACAGGGCAAGGCTACACCTTC. J is TRBJ1-2 and V is TRBV18, with TRBD1 identical over 9 bases. J was trimmed by 8 bases and V by 0 bases; bases with no gene match: 4. Germline CDR1 and CDR2: KGHSH and LQKENI. The CDR3 spans 14 residues.